One TCR beta chain is described in this entry. Its matching antigen is unknown. This specimen belongs to a study of shared clonotypes between healthy human individuals. The CDR3 spans 16 residues. With 5 bases clipped from V and 3 bases from J, the junction kept 8 bases outside the gene matches. The germline CDR1 and CDR2 sequences are LGHNT and FRNRAP. Study observations and caveats: Clonotypes not shared had lower generation probabilities than those common to all four donors.

This table comes from immunoSEQ multiplex PCR, and its TCRdb copy is limited to in-frame clones, with some not included. The table has over 1.5 million clones, approximately 98% seen once; the top ten hold roughly 0.45%. The sequence was collected from a man aged 25 to 45 in good health. The rearrangement uses TRBV12-5 and TRBJ2-3, with 10 nucleotides matching TRBD2. The sequenced material came from naive CD4+ T cells sorted from blood. The subset: CD45RA+ positively selected. The CDR3 DNA reads as TGTGCTAGTGGTCAAAACCGGGGACTAGCGACAGATACGCAGTATTTT. Protein sequence: CASGQNRGLATDTQYF.